A single sample gave rise to the 21 T cell receptor beta chains below, sequenced in a study of T cells in localized non-small cell lung cancer. Sequencing used immunoSEQ multiplex PCR; TCRdb keeps in-frame clones, though not all of them. The profile covers 10,000 to 15,000 clones, with around 84% appearing a single time and about 54% taken by the ten largest. Sequencing used peripheral blood, obtained before any cancer treatment. Receptors originate from a male donor aged 60 or over with stage III lung adenocarcinoma.

V gene TRBV28 combines with J gene TRBJ1-4; D gene uncertain. CDR1 and CDR2 from the germline V gene are MDHEN and SYDVKM. Trimming shortened V by 5 bases and J by 5 bases, and 0 bases separated the two germline ends. The CDR3 spans 10 residues. CDR3: CASSNEKLFF. Here the CDR3 DNA reads TGTGCCAGCAGTAATGAAAAACTGTTTTTT.

This sequence joins TRBV6-5 and TRBJ1-1, with D possibly TRBD1 on 6 matching bases. The CDR3 sequence is 14 residues long. Between the trimmed V and J ends, which lost 2 bases and 0 bases, there was a span of 7 bases. The V gene's germline CDR1 is MNHEY and CDR2 SVGAGI. As DNA, the CDR3 is TGTGCCAGCAGTTACGGACAGATGAACACTGAAGCTTTCTTT. Its protein product is CASSYGQMNTEAFF.

The chain is built from TRBV29-1 and TRBJ1-2; D is perhaps TRBD1 (6 bases). The germline V gene has CDR1 SQVTM and CDR2 ANQGSEA. The CDR3 is made up of 14 amino acids. V lost 5 bases and J 4 bases, leaving 17 bases between the germline ends. In DNA, the CDR3 is TGCAGCGTTCCCACGGCTTTCAGGGGCTATGGCTACACCTTC. It yields the protein CSVPTAFRGYGYTF.

This sequence joins TRBV19 and TRBJ2-6; TRBD2 matches at 7 bases. The V gene end was trimmed by 5 bases and the J gene end by 12 bases; junction bases not matched to a gene: 4. Per germline, CDR1 LNHDA and CDR2 SQIVND (reference sequence). CDR3 size: 12 residues. CDR3 nucleotide sequence: TGTGCCAGTAGTTGGGGGGGTGGCGTCCTGACTTTC. It codes for CASSWGGGVLTF.

V is TRBV7-9 and J is TRBJ2-7; no definite D call. The CDR3 is made up of 13 amino acids. The V gene lost 1 base and the J gene lost 3 bases, with 7 bases spanning the gap. Germline V gene sequence: CDR1 SEHNR, CDR2 FQNEAQ (reference sequence). CDR3 region: CASSLGPGYEQYF. Written as DNA, the CDR3 is TGTGCCAGCAGCTTAGGCCCGGGCTACGAGCAGTACTTC.

The chain uses TRBV27 and TRBJ2-1, with 11 nucleotides matching TRBD2. V shed 10 bases, J shed 7 bases, and the junction held 3 bases outside the gene matches. The germline V gene has CDR1 MNHEY and CDR2 SMNVEV (reference sequence). CDR3 size: 12 residues. DNA for the CDR3: TGTGCCACCCGGACTAGCGGGAATGAGCAGTTCTTC. Amino acids: CATRTSGNEQFF.

The chain carries TRBV5-1 and TRBJ2-3, with TRBD1 matching over 8 bases. Germline lookup yields CDR1 SGHRS and CDR2 YFSETQ. Trimming cost V 4 bases and J 0 bases; bases outside gene matches: 7. This CDR3 is built from 16 residues. Here the CDR3 DNA reads TGCGCCAGCAGCGGCGGACAGGGCGCAAGCACAGATACGCAGTATTTT. Its translation: CASSGGQGASTDTQYF.

The rearrangement joins TRBV6-5 to TRBJ1-4; no clear D. The germline V and J ends were trimmed by 8 bases and 5 bases, with 9 bases remaining between them. The CDR3 has 12 amino acids. Germline V lookup: CDR1 MNHEY, CDR2 SVGAGI. The CDR3 loop reads CASRDTNEKLFF. The CDR3 nucleotides read TGTGCCAGCCGGGATACCAATGAAAAACTGTTTTTT.

This chain joins TRBV30 and TRBJ1-2, with D unclear. With 3 bases removed from V and 9 bases from J, the gap between germline ends came to 14 bases. Germline V lookup: CDR1 GTSNPN, CDR2 SVGIG (reference sequence). The CDR3 is 12 amino acids. This CDR3 is CAWRVLDGSYTF. Written as DNA, the CDR3 is TGTGCCTGGAGAGTTTTGGACGGGAGCTACACCTTC.

In this sample, this clone turned up once. The chain carries TRBV6-1 and TRBJ2-3, with 9 positions matching TRBD2. Germline CDR1 is MNHNS and CDR2 is SASEGT. The CDR3 sequence is 14 residues long. V shed 4 bases and J 6 bases; nucleotides not matched to a gene: 5. The CDR3 DNA sequence: TGTGCCAGCAGTGGGGGCGGGAGGGCCGATACGCAGTATTTT. This gives the protein CASSGGGRADTQYF.

This clone was seen once. The V and J genes are TRBV30 and TRBJ1-6, with 8 nucleotides matching TRBD1. The CDR3 is 13 amino acids. The junction had 7 bases not matched to a gene; V was cut back by 8 bases and J by 7 bases. Germline CDR1 reads GTSNPN; CDR2 reads SVGIG (reference sequence). CDR3 region: CARTGTPNSPLHF. CDR3 bases: TGTGCCCGGACAGGGACACCCAATTCACCCCTCCACTTT. Full variable domain (outside the CDR3, taken from reference TRBV30 and TRBJ1-6): SQTIHQWPATLVQPVGSPLSLECTVEGTSNPNLYWYRQAAGRGLQLLFYSVGIGQISSEVPQNLSASRPQDRQFILSSKKLLLSDSGFYLCARTGTPNSPLHFGNGTRLTVT.

V usage is TRBV2 and J usage is TRBJ2-1; tentative D call: TRBD2 (7 bases). Trimming left V 6 bases short and J 1 base short, with 13 bases between. CDR3 length equals 15 residues. Germline values: CDR1 SNHLY, CDR2 FYNNEI. As DNA, the CDR3 is TGTGCCAGCAGCGGGGAGGGGGGGTCCTACAATGAGCAGTTCTTC. Residues: CASSGEGGSYNEQFF.

The V call is TRBV29-1, the J call TRBJ2-7; 9 bases align to TRBD2. J gave up 4 bases and V 0 bases, and 16 bases lay outside the gene matches. Per germline, CDR1 SQVTM and CDR2 ANQGSEA. The length of the CDR3 is 18 residues. The CDR3: CSVEDPNPIAGDEYEQYF. The CDR3 DNA reads TGCAGCGTTGAAGACCCAAATCCCATAGCGGGGGATGAGTACGAGCAGTACTTC.

On this clone itself: Additional DNA sequences in this sample encode the identical CDR3. This chain connects TRBV5-4 to TRBJ1-2; D perhaps matches TRBD1 (5 bases). Trimming shortened V by 2 bases and J by 8 bases, and 13 bases separated the two germline ends. Germline lookup yields CDR1 SGHNT and CDR2 YYREEE (reference sequence). The CDR3 totals 13 residues. The CDR3 nucleotides read TGTGCCAGCAGCTTTCTGGGGGGTCGGGGCTACACCTTC. This translates into CASSFLGGRGYTF.

The rearrangement links TRBV27 to TRBJ2-3; 12 bases are shared with TRBD2. CDR1 and CDR2 (germline): MNHEY, SMNVEV (reference sequence). After removal of 6 bases from V and 5 bases from J, the junction contained 9 bases not matched to a gene. The CDR3 runs to 16 residues. CDR3 nucleotides: TGTGCCAGCAGCCTTAGATCTAGCGGGAGGGGAGATACGCAGTATTTT. This gives the protein CASSLRSSGRGDTQYF.

V and J are TRBV5-6 and TRBJ2-7; no clear D. The CDR3 sequence is 11 residues long. CDR1 is SGHDT and CDR2 is YYEEEE in the germline V gene. Trimming removed 6 bases from V and 6 bases from J, with 10 bases in between. The CDR3 is CASMAQSEQYF. The CDR3 DNA reads TGTGCCAGCATGGCCCAGTCCGAGCAGTACTTC. The entire variable domain, with the rest obtained from reference TRBV5-6 and TRBJ2-7, is as follows: DAGVTQSPTHLIKTRGQQVTLRCSPKSGHDTVSWYQQALGQGPQFIFQYYEEEERQRGNFPDRFSGHQFPNYSSELNVNALLLGDSALYLCASMAQSEQYFGPGTRLTVT.

The rearrangement uses TRBV5-4 and TRBJ1-6, with D tentatively TRBD1 (5 bases). Trimming stripped 4 bases from V and 8 bases from J, with 16 bases between. The CDR3 consists of 15 residues. Germline values: CDR1 SGHNT, CDR2 YYREEE (reference sequence). The CDR3 region has the DNA TGTGCCAGCAGCCACCAGGGTGAAAGGGATTCACCCCTCCACTTT. It is translated as CASSHQGERDSPLHF.

The V gene is TRBV5-5, the J gene TRBJ1-4, with TRBD1 matching 11 bases. Trimming removed 0 bases from V and 5 bases from J; junction bases left unmatched: 6. Germline CDR1 and CDR2: SGHKS and YYEKEE (reference sequence). There are 17 residues in the CDR3. The DNA for the CDR3 is TGTGCCAGCAGCTTGGATTGGACAGGGGGCACCAATGAAAAACTGTTTTTT. Protein sequence: CASSLDWTGGTNEKLFF. Combining the CDR3 with reference TRBV5-5 and TRBJ1-4 gives the whole variable domain DAGVTQSPTHLIKTRGQQVTLRCSPISGHKSVSWYQQVLGQGPQFIFQYYEKEERGRGNFPDRFSARQFPNYSSELNVNALLLGDSALYLCASSLDWTGGTNEKLFFGSGTQLSVL.

The J gene is TRBJ1-2, the V gene TRBV4-2; D is unresolved. The CDR3 runs 14 residues. Between the trimmed V and J ends, which lost 4 bases and 7 bases, there was a span of 16 bases. The germline V gene has CDR1 LGHNA and CDR2 YNFKEQ. CDR3 DNA: TGTGCCAGCAGCCTAGTAAGGGTACGGAGTGGCTACACCTTC. Translation gives CASSLVRVRSGYTF.

This rearrangement joins TRBV11-2 to TRBJ2-2; D not certain. The CDR3 covers 12 residues. Germline CDR1 and CDR2: SGHAT and FQNNGV. The V end lost 3 bases, the J end lost 8 bases, and 7 bases lay between the germline ends. In DNA form, the CDR3 reads TGTGCCAGCAGCTTGGGCAGAGGGGAGCTGTTTTTT. This encodes CASSLGRGELFF. Together with reference TRBV11-2 and TRBJ2-2, the CDR3 gives the full variable domain: EAGVAQSPRYKIIEKRQSVAFWCNPISGHATLYWYQQILGQGPKLLIQFQNNGVVDDSQLPKDRFSAERLKGVDSTLKIQPAKLEDSAVYLCASSLGRGELFFGEGSRLTVL.

This chain uses TRBV7-9 with TRBJ1-5; maybe TRBD1 (5 bases). CDR1 SEHNR and CDR2 FQNEAQ come from the germline V gene (reference sequence). V shed 3 bases and J shed 0 bases, with 9 bases lying between them. The CDR3 is 15 residues long. The CDR3 is CASSFSGDSNQPQHF. CDR3 DNA sequence: TGTGCCAGCAGCTTCTCGGGGGATAGCAATCAGCCCCAGCATTTT.